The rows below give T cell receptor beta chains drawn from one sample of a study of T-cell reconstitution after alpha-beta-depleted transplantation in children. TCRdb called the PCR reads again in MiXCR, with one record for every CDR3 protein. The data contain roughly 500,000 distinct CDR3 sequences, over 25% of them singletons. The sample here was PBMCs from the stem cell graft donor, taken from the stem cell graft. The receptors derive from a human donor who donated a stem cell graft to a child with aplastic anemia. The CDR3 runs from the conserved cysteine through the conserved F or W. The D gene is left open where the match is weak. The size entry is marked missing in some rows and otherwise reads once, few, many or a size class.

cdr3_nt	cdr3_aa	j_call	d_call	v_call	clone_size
TGTGCCAGCAGCTTAACCCCAAACACTGAAGCTTTCTTT	CASSLTPNTEAFF	TRBJ1-1	NA	TRBV7-3	many
TGCAGTGCTAAGGGACCGAACACAGATACGCAGTATTTT	CSAKGPNTDTQYF	TRBJ2-3	NA	TRBV20-1	NA
TGTGCCAGCTCACGGGACAGGGATAGCAATCAGCCCCAGCATTTT	CASSRDRDSNQPQHF	TRBJ1-5	TRBD1	TRBV18	NA
TGTGCCAGCAGTTACGTTAGGGGGCTGAACACTGAAGCTTTCTTT	CASSYVRGLNTEAFF	TRBJ1-1	TRBD1	TRBV6-5	few
TGTGCCAGCAGCTTAGAGGGCGACCCCTACAATGAGCAGTTCTTC	CASSLEGDPYNEQFF	TRBJ2-1	NA	TRBV11-3	NA
TGTGCCAGCTCACCACCCGCAGGGGCAGGCACTGAAGCTTTCTTT	CASSPPAGAGTEAFF	TRBJ1-1	NA	TRBV18	NA
TGTGCCAGCAGCTTAGCCCTAGCGGTCGGGTACAATGAGCAGTTCTTC	CASSLALAVGYNEQFF	TRBJ2-1	TRBD2	TRBV7-9	few
TGTGCCAGCAGCTTAGCCCAGGCGGGTGGTCAAGAGACCCAGTACTTC	CASSLAQAGGQETQYF	TRBJ2-5	NA	TRBV7-2	NA
TGTGCCAGCAGTTCCACGGGGTCTTACAATGAGCAGTTCTTC	CASSSTGSYNEQFF	TRBJ2-1	NA	TRBV6-5	NA
TGCAGCGCTTCACTAGCGAACCAAGAGCAGTTCTTC	CSASLANQEQFF	TRBJ2-1	TRBD2	TRBV29-1	few
TGTGCCAGCAGCTGGTCGGCGGGGAGTAATGAAAAACTGTTTTTT	CASSWSAGSNEKLFF	TRBJ1-4	NA	TRBV7-2	NA
TGCAGTGCTAGAGACCGGCGTAACTACGAGCAGTACTTC	CSARDRRNYEQYF	TRBJ2-7	NA	TRBV20-1	NA
TGTGCCAGCAGCATGGGACGGAGGGAGGACATTCAGTACTTC	CASSMGRREDIQYF	TRBJ2-4	NA	TRBV12-3/TRBV12-4	NA
TGTGCCAGCAGTTACGACGCTAGCGGGAGGGCCTCGGACCAAGAGACCCAGTACTTC	CASSYDASGRASDQETQYF	TRBJ2-5	TRBD2	TRBV6-5	few
TGCAGCGTCCAACCCGACAGGGGACCTTTCTATGGCTACACCTTC	CSVQPDRGPFYGYTF	TRBJ1-2	TRBD1	TRBV29-1	few
TGTGCCAGTAATCACAGGGGAACTGAAGCTTTCTTT	CASNHRGTEAFF	TRBJ1-1	TRBD1	TRBV19	NA
TGCAGTGCTAGAGGTCGATTTAGAGGCACTGAAGCTTTCTTT	CSARGRFRGTEAFF	TRBJ1-1	NA	TRBV20-1	NA
TGTGCCAGCAGGGCTGGGCTGAGCTCCTACGAGCAGTACTTC	CASRAGLSSYEQYF	TRBJ2-7	NA	TRBV6-1	few
TGTGCCAGCAGCTTATCACTGGGAACAGATACGCAGTATTTT	CASSLSLGTDTQYF	TRBJ2-3	NA	TRBV7-9	few
TGTGCCAGCAGCTTAATTCGGGGAGATGAGCAGTTCTTC	CASSLIRGDEQFF	TRBJ2-1	NA	TRBV7-8	NA
TGTGCCAGCACCCCGGGACTAGCCGGAATGGCAGATACGCAGTATTTT	CASTPGLAGMADTQYF	TRBJ2-3	TRBD2	TRBV12-3/TRBV12-4	NA
TGCAGTGCTCGGGACATCTCCTACAATGAGCAGTTCTTC	CSARDISYNEQFF	TRBJ2-1	NA	TRBV20-1	NA
TGTGCCAGTAGTAGAGACAGGGTGGATCAGCCCCAGCATTTT	CASSRDRVDQPQHF	TRBJ1-5	TRBD1	TRBV19	once
TGTGCCAGCAGTTACGGAGGGGCGGGAGGCCCGAATGAGCAGTTCTTC	CASSYGGAGGPNEQFF	TRBJ2-1	TRBD2	TRBV6-2/TRBV6-3	NA
TGCAGCGTTGATTTACAGACAAATGGCTACACCTTC	CSVDLQTNGYTF	TRBJ1-2	NA	TRBV29-1	NA
TGCAGTGCCCTGCCTGGGGACTTGACCCGAGGGGAGACCCAGTACTTC	CSALPGDLTRGETQYF	TRBJ2-5	NA	TRBV20-1	NA
TGCGCCAGCAGCTCACAACCCGCAGGTTCGGTTACAAAACTGTTTTTT	CASSSQPAGSVTKLFF	TRBJ1-4	NA	TRBV5-1	few
TGTGCCACCGATCAAGCGGGAAGGCGGAATGAGCAGTTCTTC	CATDQAGRRNEQFF	TRBJ2-1	TRBD2	TRBV5-6	NA
TGTGCCATCAGCTCTTCAGCGGAGTTTGACACTGAAGCTTTCTTT	CAISSSAEFDTEAFF	TRBJ1-1	NA	TRBV10-3	NA
TGTGCCAGCAGCCCGATGGGCAGGGCGGATACGCAGTATTTT	CASSPMGRADTQYF	TRBJ2-3	NA	TRBV13	few
TGTGCCAGCAGTGAAGCTTGGGAGTCCCTCAGCTATGGCTACACCTTC	CASSEAWESLSYGYTF	TRBJ1-2	NA	TRBV6-1	NA
TGCAGCGTTGAGCCAGGCTCCTACAATGAGCAGTTCTTC	CSVEPGSYNEQFF	TRBJ2-1	NA	TRBV29-1	many
TGTGCCAGCAGACACCGGGACAGGGGGAGGAGTGAGCAGTTCTTC	CASRHRDRGRSEQFF	TRBJ2-1	TRBD1	TRBV12-3/TRBV12-4	few
TGCGCCAGCAGCCAAGATGGGGGTCGGGGCTCTGGAAACACCATATATTTT	CASSQDGGRGSGNTIYF	TRBJ1-3	NA	TRBV4-3	NA
TGCAGCGTTGAAGAAACAACGAGCAATGAGCAGTTCTTC	CSVEETTSNEQFF	TRBJ2-1	NA	TRBV29-1	few
TGTGCCAGCAGCACCGGGACGAATCAGCCCCAGCATTTT	CASSTGTNQPQHF	TRBJ1-5	NA	TRBV7-7	once
TGTGCCAGCAGCAAAGGGGGGGGCCAGGCTTTCTTT	CASSKGGGQAFF	TRBJ1-1	NA	TRBV21-1	few
TGCAGTGCTGGATTGGGGCCTGGGACCGGCAATGAGCAGTTCTTC	CSAGLGPGTGNEQFF	TRBJ2-1	NA	TRBV20-1	few
TGCAGTGCGCGATTCGGGACTAGCGGGAGAGGAGCCTACGAGCAGTACTTC	CSARFGTSGRGAYEQYF	TRBJ2-7	TRBD2	TRBV20-1	NA
TGCGCCAGCAGCCCATTTTCCGGGACTAGTTCCGAGCAGTACTTC	CASSPFSGTSSEQYF	TRBJ2-7	TRBD2	TRBV5-1	few
TGTGCCAGCAGCTTCGTTGGGAACAACAATGAGCAGTTCTTC	CASSFVGNNNEQFF	TRBJ2-1	NA	TRBV5-4	few
TGTGCCAGCAGGGGGACAGGGTCGAACACCGGGGAGCTGTTTTTT	CASRGTGSNTGELFF	TRBJ2-2	TRBD1	TRBV12-3/TRBV12-4	NA
TGCAGCCAAAGGGATTCCTCGGCTTTCTTT	CSQRDSSAFF	TRBJ1-1	NA	TRBV20-1	few
TGCAGTGCTAGAGATCGGTTAAGGGGCAGGGGGATGAAAGATACGCAGTATTTT	CSARDRLRGRGMKDTQYF	TRBJ2-3	TRBD1	TRBV20-1	NA
TGTGCCAGCAGTTCACGGACAGAATTACCCACAGATACGCAGTATTTT	CASSSRTELPTDTQYF	TRBJ2-3	NA	TRBV28	NA
TGCAGTGCTCGGACTAGCGGGAGGGAGTACGAGCAGTACTTC	CSARTSGREYEQYF	TRBJ2-7	TRBD2	TRBV20-1	NA
TGTGCCAGCAGCCGTAGCGGGAGAGGCTACAATGAGCAGTTCTTC	CASSRSGRGYNEQFF	TRBJ2-1	TRBD2	TRBV7-2	NA
TGCAGTGCTGGACTAGCGGGACAAGAGACCCAGTACTTC	CSAGLAGQETQYF	TRBJ2-5	TRBD2	TRBV20-1	few
TGCGCCAGCAGCGTGGACCTATTCACCTACAATGAGCAGTTCTTC	CASSVDLFTYNEQFF	TRBJ2-1	NA	TRBV5-1	few
TGTGCCAGCAGCCTATTCCACAGGGGGCCAGGAGAGCAGTTCTTC	CASSLFHRGPGEQFF	TRBJ2-1	TRBD1	TRBV6-2/TRBV6-3	few
TGTGCCAGCAGAATTGGACAGGCTTACGGAGGGCCCCAGCATTTT	CASRIGQAYGGPQHF	TRBJ1-5	TRBD1	TRBV6-1	few
TGTGCCAGCAGTTTTGTTAAGGGGTCCTACAATGAGCAGTTCTTC	CASSFVKGSYNEQFF	TRBJ2-1	NA	TRBV5-4	NA
TGTGCCAGCAGTTTGGAGCTAACCTCTGGAAACACCATATATTTT	CASSLELTSGNTIYF	TRBJ1-3	NA	TRBV12-3/TRBV12-4	few
TGCGCCAGCAGCTTGGAGGGGGACAGCTACAATGAGCAGTTCTTC	CASSLEGDSYNEQFF	TRBJ2-1	TRBD1	TRBV5-1	few
TGCAGCGTTCTGAACTACGCCCAGGAGACCCAGTACTTC	CSVLNYAQETQYF	TRBJ2-5	NA	TRBV29-1	few
TGTGCCAGCAGTTTTGGGGGCAGGGCACGAAAACTGTTTTTT	CASSFGGRARKLFF	TRBJ1-4	NA	TRBV12-3/TRBV12-4	few
TGTGCCAGCAGTTTACTAGCGGGAGAGGAAGAGACCCAGTACTTC	CASSLLAGEEETQYF	TRBJ2-5	TRBD2	TRBV12-3/TRBV12-4	NA